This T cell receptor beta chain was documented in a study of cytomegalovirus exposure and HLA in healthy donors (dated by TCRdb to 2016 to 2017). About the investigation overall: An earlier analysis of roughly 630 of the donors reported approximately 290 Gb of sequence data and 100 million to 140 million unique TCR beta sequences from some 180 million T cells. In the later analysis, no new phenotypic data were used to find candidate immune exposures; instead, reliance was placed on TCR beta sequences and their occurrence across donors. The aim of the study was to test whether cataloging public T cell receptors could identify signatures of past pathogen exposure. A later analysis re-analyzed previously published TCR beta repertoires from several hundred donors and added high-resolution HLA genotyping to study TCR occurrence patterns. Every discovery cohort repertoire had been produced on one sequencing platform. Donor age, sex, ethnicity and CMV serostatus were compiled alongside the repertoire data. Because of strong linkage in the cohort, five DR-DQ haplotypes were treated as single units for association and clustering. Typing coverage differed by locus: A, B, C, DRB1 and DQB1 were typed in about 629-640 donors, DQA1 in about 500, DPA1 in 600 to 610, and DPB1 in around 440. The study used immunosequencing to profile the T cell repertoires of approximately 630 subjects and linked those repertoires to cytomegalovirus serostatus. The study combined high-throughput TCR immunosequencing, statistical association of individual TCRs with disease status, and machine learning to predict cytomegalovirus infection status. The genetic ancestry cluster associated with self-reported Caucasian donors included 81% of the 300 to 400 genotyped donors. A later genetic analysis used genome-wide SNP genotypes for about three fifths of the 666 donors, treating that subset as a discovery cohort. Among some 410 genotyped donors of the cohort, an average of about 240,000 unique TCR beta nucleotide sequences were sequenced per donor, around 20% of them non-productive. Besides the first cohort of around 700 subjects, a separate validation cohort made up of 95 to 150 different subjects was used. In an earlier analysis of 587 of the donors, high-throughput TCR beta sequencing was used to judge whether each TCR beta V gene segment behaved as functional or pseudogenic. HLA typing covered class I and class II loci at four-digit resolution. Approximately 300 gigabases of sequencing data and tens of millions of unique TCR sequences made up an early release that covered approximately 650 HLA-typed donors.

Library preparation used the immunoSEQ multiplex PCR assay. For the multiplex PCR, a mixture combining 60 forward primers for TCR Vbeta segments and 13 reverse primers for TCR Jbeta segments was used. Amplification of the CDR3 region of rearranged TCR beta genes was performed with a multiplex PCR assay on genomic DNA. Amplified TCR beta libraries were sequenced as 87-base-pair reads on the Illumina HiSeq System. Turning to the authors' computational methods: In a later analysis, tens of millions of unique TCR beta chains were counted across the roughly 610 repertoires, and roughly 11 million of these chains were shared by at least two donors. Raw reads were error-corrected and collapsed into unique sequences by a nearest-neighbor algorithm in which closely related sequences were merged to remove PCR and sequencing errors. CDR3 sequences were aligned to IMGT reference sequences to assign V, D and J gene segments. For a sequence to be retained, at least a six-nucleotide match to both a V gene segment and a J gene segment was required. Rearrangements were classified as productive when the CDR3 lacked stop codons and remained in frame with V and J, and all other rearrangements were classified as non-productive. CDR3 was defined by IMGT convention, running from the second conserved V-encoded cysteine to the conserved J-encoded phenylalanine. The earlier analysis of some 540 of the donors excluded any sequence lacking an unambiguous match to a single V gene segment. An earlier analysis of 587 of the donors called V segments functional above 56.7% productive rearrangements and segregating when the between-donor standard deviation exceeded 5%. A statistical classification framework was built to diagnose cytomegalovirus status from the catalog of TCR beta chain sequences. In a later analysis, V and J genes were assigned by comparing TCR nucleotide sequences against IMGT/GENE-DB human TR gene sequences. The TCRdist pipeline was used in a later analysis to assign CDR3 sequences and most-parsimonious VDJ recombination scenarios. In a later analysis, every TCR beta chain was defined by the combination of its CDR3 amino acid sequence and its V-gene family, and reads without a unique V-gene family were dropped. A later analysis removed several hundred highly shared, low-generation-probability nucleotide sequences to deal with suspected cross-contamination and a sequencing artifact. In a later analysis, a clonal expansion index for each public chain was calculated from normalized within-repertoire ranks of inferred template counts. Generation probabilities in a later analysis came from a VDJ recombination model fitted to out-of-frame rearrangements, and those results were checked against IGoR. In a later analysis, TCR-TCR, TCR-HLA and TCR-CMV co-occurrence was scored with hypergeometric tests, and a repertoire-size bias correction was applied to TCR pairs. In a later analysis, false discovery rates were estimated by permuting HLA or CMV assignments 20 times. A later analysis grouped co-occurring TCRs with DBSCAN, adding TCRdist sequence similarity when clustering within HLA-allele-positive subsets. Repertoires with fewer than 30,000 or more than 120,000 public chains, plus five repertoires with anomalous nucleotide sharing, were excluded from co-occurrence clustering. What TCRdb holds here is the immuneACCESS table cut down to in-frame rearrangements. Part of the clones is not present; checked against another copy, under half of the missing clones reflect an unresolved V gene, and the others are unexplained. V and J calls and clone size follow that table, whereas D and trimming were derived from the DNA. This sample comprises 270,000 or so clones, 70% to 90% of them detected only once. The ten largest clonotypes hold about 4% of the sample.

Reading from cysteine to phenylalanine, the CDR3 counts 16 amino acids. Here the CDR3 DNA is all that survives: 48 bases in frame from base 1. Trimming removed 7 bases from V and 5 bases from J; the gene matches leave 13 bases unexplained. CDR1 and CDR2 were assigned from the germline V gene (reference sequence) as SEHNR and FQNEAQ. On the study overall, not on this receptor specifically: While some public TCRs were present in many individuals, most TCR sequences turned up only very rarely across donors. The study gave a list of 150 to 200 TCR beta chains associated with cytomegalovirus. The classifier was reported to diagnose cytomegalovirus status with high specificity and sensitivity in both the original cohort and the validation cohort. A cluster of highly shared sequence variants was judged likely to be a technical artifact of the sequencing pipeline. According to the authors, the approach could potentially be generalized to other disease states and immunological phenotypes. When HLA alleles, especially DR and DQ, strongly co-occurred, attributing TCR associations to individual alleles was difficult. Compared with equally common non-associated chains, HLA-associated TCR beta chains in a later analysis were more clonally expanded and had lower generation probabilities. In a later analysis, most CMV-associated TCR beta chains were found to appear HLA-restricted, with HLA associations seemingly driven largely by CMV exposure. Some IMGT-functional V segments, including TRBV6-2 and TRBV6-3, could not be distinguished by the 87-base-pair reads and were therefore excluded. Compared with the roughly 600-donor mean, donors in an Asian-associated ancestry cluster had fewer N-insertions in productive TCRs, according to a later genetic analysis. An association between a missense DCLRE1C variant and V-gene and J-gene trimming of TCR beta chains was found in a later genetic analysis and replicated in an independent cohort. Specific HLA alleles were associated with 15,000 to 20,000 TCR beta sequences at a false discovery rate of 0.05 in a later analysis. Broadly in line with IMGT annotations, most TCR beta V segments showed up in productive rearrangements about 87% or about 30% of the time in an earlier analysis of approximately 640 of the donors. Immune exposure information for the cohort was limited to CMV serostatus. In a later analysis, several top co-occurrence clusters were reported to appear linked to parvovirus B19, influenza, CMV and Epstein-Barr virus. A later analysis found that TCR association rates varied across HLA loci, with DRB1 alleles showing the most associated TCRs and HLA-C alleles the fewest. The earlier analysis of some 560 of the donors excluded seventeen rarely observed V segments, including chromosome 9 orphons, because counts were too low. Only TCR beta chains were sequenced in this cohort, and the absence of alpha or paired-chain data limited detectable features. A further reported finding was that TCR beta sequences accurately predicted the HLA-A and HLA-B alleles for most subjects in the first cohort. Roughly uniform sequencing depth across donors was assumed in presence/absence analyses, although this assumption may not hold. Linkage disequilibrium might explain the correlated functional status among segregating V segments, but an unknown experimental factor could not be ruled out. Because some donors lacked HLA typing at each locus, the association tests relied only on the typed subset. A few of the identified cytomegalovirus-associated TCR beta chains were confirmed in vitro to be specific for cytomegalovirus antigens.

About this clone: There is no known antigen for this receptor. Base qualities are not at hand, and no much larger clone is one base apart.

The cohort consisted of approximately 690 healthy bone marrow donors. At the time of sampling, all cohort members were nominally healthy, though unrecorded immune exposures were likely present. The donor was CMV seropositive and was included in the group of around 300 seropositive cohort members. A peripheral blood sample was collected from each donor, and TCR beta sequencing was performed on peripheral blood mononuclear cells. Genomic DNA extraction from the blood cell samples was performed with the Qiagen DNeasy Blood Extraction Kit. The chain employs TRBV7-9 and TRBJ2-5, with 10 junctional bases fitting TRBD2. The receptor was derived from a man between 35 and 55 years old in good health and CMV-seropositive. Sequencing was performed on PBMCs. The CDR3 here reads CASTMIEREGRETQYF. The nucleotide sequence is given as TGTGCCAGCACCATGATCGAGCGGGAGGGTAGGGAGACCCAGTACTTC.